These T cell receptor beta chains were read from a single sample in a study of blood T cell repertoires in COVID-19. Some clones are missing from TCRdb's copy, which holds only in-frame ones; the method was immunoSEQ multiplex PCR. The sample yields approximately 150,000 clones, over 70% seen once. The material sequenced was peripheral blood. These receptors were taken from a man aged 45-65 years with active or convalescent COVID-19. Each CDR3 is given with its conserved first and last residue. The D gene is left open where the match is weak. Rows give clone size only sometimes, using once, few, many, or a class for an expanded clone.

TRBV11-2	TRBJ1-2	NA	NA	TGTGCCAGCAGCTTCCAGGGTGTTGTCGGCTACACCTTC	CASSFQGVVGYTF
TRBV5-1	TRBJ2-2	NA	NA	TGCGCCAGCAAGGGACAAGCGAACACCGGGGAGCTGTTTTTT	CASKGQANTGELFF
TRBV29-1	TRBJ2-7	NA	many	TGCAGCGTTGAGGGTGAACAGCCCTACGAGCAGTACTTC	CSVEGEQPYEQYF
TRBV21-1	TRBJ2-1	NA	few	TGTGCCAGCAGCACCCCAGCCCAGGGGGATCGGGATGAGCAGTTCTTC	CASSTPAQGDRDEQFF
TRBV30	TRBJ2-3	TRBD2	NA	TGTGCCTGGAGGCTAGCGGGAGAATTGTGGGACACAGATACGCAGTATTTT	CAWRLAGELWDTDTQYF
TRBV27	TRBJ2-2	TRBD2	NA	TGTGCCAGCTCCCGGCTAGCGGGAGGCACCGGGGAGCTGTTTTTT	CASSRLAGGTGELFF
TRBV9	TRBJ1-1	NA	NA	TGTGCCAGCAGCGGGACAATGAACACTGAAGCTTTCTTT	CASSGTMNTEAFF
TRBV28	TRBJ2-1	TRBD2	NA	TGTGCCAGCAGCCCTGCGGGAGGGCCGAGCGATGAGCAGTTCTTC	CASSPAGGPSDEQFF
TRBV20-1	TRBJ2-1	NA	few	TGCAGTGCTTCCCGATCCAGTGAGCAGTTCTTC	CSASRSSEQFF
TRBV5-5	TRBJ2-1	TRBD1	NA	TGTGCCAGCAGCTTGGGCCCGCAGGGGGCGGCGTATGAGCAGTTCTTC	CASSLGPQGAAYEQFF
TRBV6-6	TRBJ2-7	NA	NA	TGTGCCAGCAGTCCCCTCCCTTACGAGCAGTACTTC	CASSPLPYEQYF
TRBV28	TRBJ1-6	TRBD1	once	TGTGCCAGCAGTCCCGGGACAGGGGGCTCACCCCTCCACTTT	CASSPGTGGSPLHF
TRBV25-1	TRBJ2-2	NA	NA	TGTGCCAGCAGTCCACCGACTCCTCTTATCCCCGGGGAGCTGTTTTTT	CASSPPTPLIPGELFF
TRBV5-1	TRBJ2-7	TRBD1	NA	TGCGCCAGCAGTGAGAGGACAGGGGGGTACGAGCAGTACTTC	CASSERTGGYEQYF
TRBV28	TRBJ2-1	NA	NA	TGTGCCAGCAGTTTGGCCCCCCAACTAGTCCATGAGCAGTTCTTC	CASSLAPQLVHEQFF
TRBV7-3	TRBJ2-7	TRBD1	few	TGTGCCAGCAGCTTAAGGGTAGGGGGCGGCCACGAGCAGTACTTC	CASSLRVGGGHEQYF
TRBV11-2	TRBJ2-3	NA	NA	TGTGCCAGCAGCTTCGGACTAATAGGGGCTCTTGGCACAGATACGCAGTATTTT	CASSFGLIGALGTDTQYF
TRBV2	TRBJ2-3	TRBD2	NA	TGTGCCAACACCCCAGTGGGACTAGCCACATCAGATACGCAGTATTTT	CANTPVGLATSDTQYF
TRBV9	TRBJ1-6	NA	NA	TGTGCCAGCAGCGTAGAAGCTAGTCTCTCCTATAATTCACCCCTCCACTTT	CASSVEASLSYNSPLHF
TRBV19	TRBJ2-7	NA	once	TGTGCCAGTAGTAACAGGGACCGCTCCTACGAGCAGTACTTC	CASSNRDRSYEQYF
TRBV5-1	TRBJ1-1	NA	NA	TGCGCCAGCAGCTTGAGACAGACGAACACTGAAGCTTTCTTT	CASSLRQTNTEAFF
TRBV27	TRBJ2-7	TRBD1	NA	TGTGCCAGCAGCCGGGACAGGGGAATGGGGGAGCAGTACTTC	CASSRDRGMGEQYF
TRBV9	TRBJ1-5	TRBD1	NA	TGTGCCAGCAGCCCGGGACAGTTTAGCAATCAGCCCCAGCATTTT	CASSPGQFSNQPQHF
TRBV29-1	TRBJ1-1	TRBD1	NA	TGCAGCGTTGATCGGACAGGATCTGGTGAAGCTTTCTTT	CSVDRTGSGEAFF
TRBV9	TRBJ1-1	NA	once	TGTGCCAGCAGCGGAGACCTCGTAGGGCGGGACAACACTGAAGCTTTCTTT	CASSGDLVGRDNTEAFF
TRBV9	TRBJ2-7	TRBD1	NA	TGTGCCAGCAGCTTACGACAGGGGAACGAGCAGTACTTC	CASSLRQGNEQYF
TRBV7-8	TRBJ2-5	TRBD1	NA	TGTGCCAGCAGCTTTAACAGGGGGGCGGAGACCCAGTACTTC	CASSFNRGAETQYF